The sequence of this TCR beta chain was determined in a study of CD8+CD57+ T cells in acquired aplastic anemia (dated by TCRdb to about 2018). Concerning the study at large: DNA extracted from sorted CD4+ and CD8+ cells had a mean of roughly 3.3 ug, with a range of about 0.19 to 27.4 ug. Healthy donor samples averaged roughly 9.8 million reads for CD4+ and 11 million to 13 million for CD8+ cells.

Sequences SGHNT (CDR1) and YYREEE (CDR2) are obtained from the germline V gene (reference sequence). Reading from cysteine to phenylalanine, the CDR3 counts 16 amino acids. The kept DNA is CDR3 alone, 48 bases in frame from the first base. Trimming accounts for 7 bases at V and 5 bases at J, while the number of junction bases matched to no gene is 15. The study deep-sequenced TCR repertoires of sorted CD4+ and CD8+ blood T cells from severe aplastic anemia patients and healthy subjects. Ficoll-Paque density gradient centrifugation was used to isolate peripheral blood mononuclear cells. CD4+ and CD8+ T cells were sorted by FACS or magnetic beads before DNA extraction. This clonotype occurred many times. Its cognate antigen has yet to be identified. The input lacks base qualities; no much larger clone sits a single base away. Genomic DNA was used as template for profiling of TCR beta VDJ combinations and CDR3 sequences. An Illumina HiSeq 2000 was used for TCR repertoire sequencing. The original methods were these. Repertoires were assessed using TRBV/TRBJ rearrangement plots, CDR3 size and DJ length profiles, and Simpson's diversity index. The most abundant DNA sequence in the deep sequencing data was taken as the immunodominant clone. CDR3 amino acid sequences were screened for sharing across subjects and compared with published repertoires and the VDJdb database. The raw public reads went through TCRdb reprocessing: fastp at Q25, MiXCR clone calling, in-frame beta chains kept. Each record represents a unique CDR3 protein, reported with the most common genes and DNA among its rows. These V and J calls rely on TCRdb rather than the paper's analysis. The sample yields 200,000 to 250,000 distinct CDR3 sequences; 34% were counted once. Around 1.1% of the sample belongs to the ten largest clones.

The study at large found these results: Twenty-nine CD8+ CDR3 sequences were shared between patients and controls but appeared highly expressed in patients and within their immunodominant clones. CD8+ Simpson's diversity did not differ significantly between patients and healthy controls (P=0.060).

The rearranged chain carries TRBV5-4 and TRBJ2-7; 10 middle bases align to TRBD1. This receptor was identified in a human donor in good health, serving as a control. Sequencing was done on a sample of sorted CD4+, CD8+, or CD8+CD57+ T cells (not recorded which) from PBMCs. CDR3 region: CASRYLPGQGVDEQYF. The DNA sequence is as follows: TGTGCCAGCCGCTACCTACCCGGACAGGGGGTTGACGAGCAGTACTTC.